This TCR beta chain was sequenced for a study of vaccination effects on CD4 cells after COVID-19. Overall study results and limits: After vaccination, at late timepoints, clones induced by infection and by vaccine contracted markedly.

Expansion of antigen-specific CD4+ T cells with viral peptide pools was carried out by the ViraFEST assay before sequencing. With approximately 10 days of culture completed, CD4+ T cells were isolated. According to the study, vaccine recipients showed no prior SARS-CoV-2 infection and negative nucleocapsid antibodies. Cultures got half-medium changes with IL-2 on days 3 and 7. For this clone: Its target is not known.

This CDR3 is built from 17 residues. Trimming left V 2 bases short and J 7 bases short, with 24 bases between. The germline gives CDR1 MNHEY, CDR2 SMNVEV (reference sequence). The data were produced by immunoSEQ multiplex PCR, yet TCRdb's version contains in-frame clones alone and is incomplete. The sample lists about 21,000 clones, roughly four fifths seen once, with 15% to 20% in the top ten. The sequence was obtained from a human donor who received a COVID-19 vaccine. The V gene is TRBV27, the J gene TRBJ2-7; D is uncertain. The material sequenced was CD4+ T cells from PBMCs cultured with HCoV-NL63 spike peptides, taken before COVID-19 vaccination. The CDR3 protein is CASSLIPLGRSTSEQYF. The CDR3 bases are TGTGCCAGCAGTTTAATACCTTTGGGCCGCTCCACCTCTGAGCAGTACTTC.